These T cell receptor beta chains were read from a single sample in a study of blood T cell repertoires in COVID-19. Repertoires were generated with immunoSEQ multiplex PCR, while TCRdb's copy carries only in-frame clones and drops some. Seen here are 80,000 to 90,000 clones, roughly 88% observed once, and the top ten hold 2.5% to 3.5%. Sequencing was performed on peripheral blood. Receptors originate from an elderly woman with COVID-19, enrolled during active disease. The CDR3 runs from the conserved cysteine through the conserved F or W. A D gene is named only where the DNA matches it firmly. Clone size is not always given. Where it is, it says once, few, many or a class for expanded clones.

v_gene	abundance	d_gene	j_gene	CDR3aa	CDR3nt
TRBV7-2	.	TRBD1	TRBJ2-7	CASSPPGTAYEQYF	TGTGCCAGCAGCCCCCCAGGGACAGCATACGAGCAGTACTTC
TRBV28	few	TRBD2	TRBJ2-1	CASRSGRAYNEQFF	TGTGCCAGCAGGTCAGGGAGGGCCTACAATGAGCAGTTCTTC
TRBV28	.	.	TRBJ2-7	CASSLGGEMGYEQYF	TGTGCCAGCAGTTTAGGCGGGGAGATGGGGTACGAGCAGTACTTC
TRBV10-3	.	TRBD1	TRBJ2-7	CAIGTTTGVHYEQYF	TGTGCCATCGGAACTACGACAGGGGTGCACTACGAGCAGTACTTC
TRBV6-2/TRBV6-3	once	.	TRBJ2-5	CASSPLSETQYF	TGTGCCAGCAGCCCCCTTTCGGAGACCCAGTACTTC
TRBV4-3	.	TRBD2	TRBJ2-5	CASSLRAAGGQETQYF	TGCGCCAGCAGCCTCCGGGCCGCGGGGGGTCAAGAGACCCAGTACTTC
TRBV27	.	TRBD1	TRBJ1-1	CASSFLTGGGGAFF	TGTGCCAGCAGTTTCCTAACAGGGGGCGGAGGAGCTTTCTTT
TRBV18	once	.	TRBJ2-6	CASSPSRGTGANVLTF	TGTGCCAGCTCACCCTCTCGGGGTACTGGGGCCAACGTCCTGACTTTC
TRBV27	.	TRBD1	TRBJ1-2	CASSSGRGRDYGYTF	TGTGCCAGCAGTTCGGGCAGGGGGCGCGACTATGGCTACACCTTC
TRBV24-1	.	TRBD2	TRBJ2-1	CATGTTSGGYNEQFF	TGTGCCACCGGGACAACTAGCGGGGGATACAATGAGCAGTTCTTC
TRBV18	.	.	TRBJ2-5	CASSQGNQETQYF	TGTGCCAGCTCTCAGGGGAACCAAGAGACCCAGTACTTC
TRBV6-1	.	.	TRBJ1-4	CASSDRMSEKLFF	TGTGCCAGCAGTGACAGGATGAGTGAAAAACTGTTTTTT
TRBV7-2	.	TRBD1	TRBJ2-1	CASSFPGTGGDEQFF	TGTGCCAGCAGCTTCCCCGGGACAGGAGGGGATGAGCAGTTCTTC
TRBV27	.	TRBD2	TRBJ2-2	CASSLTSANTGELFF	TGTGCCAGCAGTTTAACTAGCGCGAACACCGGGGAGCTGTTTTTT
TRBV30	.	.	TRBJ1-6	CAWSATSYNSPLHF	TGTGCCTGGAGTGCCACATCGTATAATTCACCCCTCCACTTT
TRBV19	once	.	TRBJ1-5	CASTQQGRRNQPQHF	TGTGCCAGTACCCAACAGGGTAGAAGAAATCAGCCCCAGCATTTT
TRBV7-2	few	.	TRBJ1-6	CASSFPYGSPLHF	TGTGCCAGCAGCTTCCCATACGGTTCACCCCTCCACTTT
TRBV27	.	.	TRBJ2-1	CASSFSSLFSGTRYNEQFF	TGTGCCAGCAGTTTCTCTAGCTTATTCTCCGGGACACGATACAATGAGCAGTTCTTC
TRBV5-4	.	.	TRBJ2-7	CASSDARRAREQYF	TGTGCCAGCAGCGATGCACGGAGGGCCCGGGAGCAGTACTTC
TRBV5-6	once	TRBD1	TRBJ1-6	CASSLGQLDSPLHF	TGTGCCAGCAGCCTGGGACAGTTGGATTCACCCCTCCACTTT
TRBV27	.	TRBD1	TRBJ2-7	CASSWADRPYEQYF	TGTGCCAGCAGTTGGGCGGACAGGCCCTACGAGCAGTACTTC
TRBV7-7	once	TRBD2	TRBJ2-3	CASSPGGRGGTDTQYF	TGTGCTAGCAGCCCAGGAGGTCGGGGGGGCACAGATACGCAGTATTTT
TRBV3-1/TRBV3-2	few	TRBD2	TRBJ2-7	CASSQDPSGSIYEQYF	TGTGCCAGCAGCCAAGATCCTAGCGGGAGCATCTACGAGCAGTACTTC
TRBV30	.	.	TRBJ1-2	CAWSVHPQPFGQINYGYTF	TGTGCCTGGAGTGTCCATCCACAACCCTTCGGACAGATTAACTATGGCTACACCTTC
TRBV2	few	TRBD1	TRBJ1-2	CASSEAGTGGADGYTF	TGTGCCAGCAGTGAAGCAGGGACAGGGGGCGCGGATGGCTACACCTTC
TRBV2	.	.	TRBJ1-6	CASSAGTLSSYNSPLHF	TGTGCCAGCAGCGCCGGGACACTGAGCTCCTATAATTCACCCCTCCACTTT
TRBV18	.	.	TRBJ2-7	CASSSGAGGRFEQYF	TGTGCCAGCTCATCGGGGGCAGGGGGTCGTTTCGAGCAGTACTTC
TRBV18	.	.	TRBJ1-3	CASSPLTGNTIYF	TGTGCCAGCTCACCATTGACAGGAAACACCATATATTTT
TRBV7-3	.	TRBD2	TRBJ2-3	CASSLSGLAGGGGTDTQYF	TGTGCCAGCAGCTTATCGGGACTAGCGGGAGGAGGGGGCACAGATACGCAGTATTTT
TRBV7-2	.	.	TRBJ2-1	CASSLGTFYNEQFF	TGTGCCAGCAGCTTGGGGACTTTCTACAATGAGCAGTTCTTC
TRBV5-1	.	TRBD1	TRBJ2-7	CASSPETGGLLEQYF	TGCGCCAGCAGCCCCGAGACAGGGGGCTTGCTCGAGCAGTACTTC
TRBV12-5	few	.	TRBJ2-7	CASGLTRLEQYF	TGTGCTAGTGGGCTGACTAGGCTCGAGCAGTACTTC
TRBV9	.	.	TRBJ2-2	CASSVTTGGVVNTGELFF	TGTGCCAGCAGCGTTACAACAGGGGGGGTAGTGAACACCGGGGAGCTGTTTTTT
TRBV7-3	once	.	TRBJ2-3	CASSLKPAVSTDTQYF	TGTGCCAGCAGCTTAAAGCCGGCGGTGAGCACAGATACGCAGTATTTT
TRBV5-8	.	.	TRBJ1-4	CASSFWRGGEKLFF	TGTGCCAGCAGCTTTTGGAGGGGAGGTGAAAAACTGTTTTTT
TRBV6-5	.	.	TRBJ1-2	CASSYWEGWNYGYTF	TGTGCCAGCAGTTACTGGGAGGGATGGAACTATGGCTACACCTTC
TRBV20-1	.	TRBD2	TRBJ2-7	CSASGLAGEYEQYF	TGCAGTGCTAGTGGCCTAGCGGGAGAATACGAGCAGTACTTC
TRBV30	once	.	TRBJ2-5	CAWTGPSTGWETQYF	TGTGCCTGGACCGGCCCCTCCACGGGGTGGGAGACCCAGTACTTC
TRBV7-8	.	.	TRBJ2-7	CASSWLQGYGYEQYF	TGTGCCAGCAGCTGGTTACAGGGTTACGGCTACGAGCAGTACTTC
TRBV28	.	TRBD2	TRBJ2-3	CASSPLGGLAGVKRADTQYF	TGTGCCAGCAGTCCTCTTGGGGGACTAGCGGGAGTTAAGCGGGCAGATACGCAGTATTTT
TRBV6-1	.	.	TRBJ1-5	CASSENTVTPQHF	TGTGCCAGCAGTGAAAATACGGTTACGCCCCAGCATTTT
TRBV18	.	TRBD2	TRBJ2-5	CASSAGGETQYF	TGTGCCAGCTCAGCGGGGGGAGAGACCCAGTACTTC
TRBV18	.	.	TRBJ2-7	CASSPAGYEQYF	TGTGCCAGCTCACCAGCGGGGTACGAGCAGTACTTC
TRBV7-2	.	.	TRBJ2-7	CASSQRAGFEQYF	TGTGCCAGCAGTCAACGGGCGGGGTTTGAGCAGTACTTC
TRBV7-2	.	TRBD1	TRBJ1-6	CASRPGQGYSPLHF	TGTGCCAGCAGGCCGGGACAGGGATATTCACCCCTCCACTTT
TRBV10-1	.	.	TRBJ2-5	CASRRYGGPTETQYF	TGCGCCAGCAGACGGTACGGGGGGCCCACGGAGACCCAGTACTTC
TRBV11-1	.	.	TRBJ2-3	CASSLDQSTQYF	TGTGCCAGCAGCTTAGATCAGTCCACGCAGTATTTT
TRBV27	few	TRBD1	TRBJ2-7	CASSYDGLRGYEQYF	TGTGCCAGCAGTTACGACGGCCTCAGGGGGTACGAGCAGTACTTC
TRBV29-1	.	TRBD1	TRBJ2-7	CSVEGQPYEQYF	TGCAGCGTTGAGGGACAGCCCTACGAGCAGTACTTC